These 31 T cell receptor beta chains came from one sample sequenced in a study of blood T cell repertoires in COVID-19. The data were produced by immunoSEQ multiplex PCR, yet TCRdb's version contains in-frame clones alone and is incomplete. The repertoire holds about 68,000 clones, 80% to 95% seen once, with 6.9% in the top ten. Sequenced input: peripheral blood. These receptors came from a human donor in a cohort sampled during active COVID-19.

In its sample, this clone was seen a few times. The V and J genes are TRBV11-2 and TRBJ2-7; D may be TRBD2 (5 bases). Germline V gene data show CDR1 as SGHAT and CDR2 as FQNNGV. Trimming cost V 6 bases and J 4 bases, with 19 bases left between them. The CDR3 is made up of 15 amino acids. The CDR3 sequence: CASRSAGRPNYEQYF. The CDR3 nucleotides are TGTGCCAGCAGAAGTGCGGGCCGACCGAATTACGAGCAGTACTTC.

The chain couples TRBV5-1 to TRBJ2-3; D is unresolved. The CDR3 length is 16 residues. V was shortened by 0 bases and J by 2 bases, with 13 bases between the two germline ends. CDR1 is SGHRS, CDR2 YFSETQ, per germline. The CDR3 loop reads CASSLDTQSNTDTQYF. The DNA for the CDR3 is TGCGCCAGCAGCTTGGACACCCAGTCGAACACAGATACGCAGTATTTT.

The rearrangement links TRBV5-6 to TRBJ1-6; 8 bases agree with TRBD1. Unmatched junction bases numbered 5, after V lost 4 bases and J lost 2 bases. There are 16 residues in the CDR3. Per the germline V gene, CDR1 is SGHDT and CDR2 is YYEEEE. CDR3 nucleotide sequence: TGTGCCAGCAGCCTACGGGACAGGCCCTATAATTCACCCCTCCACTTT. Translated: CASSLRDRPYNSPLHF.

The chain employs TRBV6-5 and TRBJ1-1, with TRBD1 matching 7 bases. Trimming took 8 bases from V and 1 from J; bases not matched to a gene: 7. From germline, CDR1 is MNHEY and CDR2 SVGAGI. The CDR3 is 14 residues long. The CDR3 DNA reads TGTGCCAGCTGCGAGGGGGCTGGGAACACTGAAGCTTTCTTT. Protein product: CASCEGAGNTEAFF.

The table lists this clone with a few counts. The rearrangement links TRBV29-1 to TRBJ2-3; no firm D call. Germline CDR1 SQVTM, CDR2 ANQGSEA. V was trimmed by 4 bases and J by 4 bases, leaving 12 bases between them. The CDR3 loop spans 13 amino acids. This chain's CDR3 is CSVATLVADTQYF. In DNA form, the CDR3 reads TGCAGCGTTGCTACGCTGGTGGCAGATACGCAGTATTTT.

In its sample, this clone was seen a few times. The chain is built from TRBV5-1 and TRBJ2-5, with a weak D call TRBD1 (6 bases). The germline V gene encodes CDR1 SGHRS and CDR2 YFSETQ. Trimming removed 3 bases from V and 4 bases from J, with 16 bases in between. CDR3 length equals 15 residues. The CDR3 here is CASSSTSTGRETQYF. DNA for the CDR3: TGCGCCAGCAGCTCCACCTCGACAGGTAGAGAGACCCAGTACTTC.

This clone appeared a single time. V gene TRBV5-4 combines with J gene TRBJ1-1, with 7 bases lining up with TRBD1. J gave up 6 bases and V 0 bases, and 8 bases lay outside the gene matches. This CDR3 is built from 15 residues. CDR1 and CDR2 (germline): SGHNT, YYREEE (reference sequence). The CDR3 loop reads CASSLAPDRLAEAFF. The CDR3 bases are TGTGCCAGCAGCTTGGCCCCGGACAGGCTCGCTGAAGCTTTCTTT. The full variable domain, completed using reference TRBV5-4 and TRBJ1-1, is ETGVTQSPTHLIKTRGQQVTLRCSSQSGHNTVSWYQQALGQGPQFIFQYYREEENGRGNFPPRFSGLQFPNYSSELNVNALELDDSALYLCASSLAPDRLAEAFFGQGTRLTVV.

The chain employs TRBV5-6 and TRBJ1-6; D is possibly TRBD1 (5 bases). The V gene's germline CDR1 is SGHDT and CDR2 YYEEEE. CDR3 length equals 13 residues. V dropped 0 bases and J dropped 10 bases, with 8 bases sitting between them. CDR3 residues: CASSLVGGSPLHF. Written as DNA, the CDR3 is TGTGCCAGCAGCTTGGTGGGGGGGTCACCCCTCCACTTT.

This CDR3 reads CASSPGGRNTEAFF. The CDR3 DNA reads as TGCGCCAGCAGCCCAGGGGGAAGGAACACTGAAGCTTTCTTT. The J gene is TRBJ1-1, the V gene TRBV5-1; TRBD1 matches at 7 bases. This CDR3 contains 14 residues. With 4 bases clipped from V and 1 base from J, the junction kept 4 bases outside the gene matches. Per germline, CDR1 SGHRS and CDR2 YFSETQ. The complete variable domain, with remaining parts taken from reference TRBV5-1 and TRBJ1-1, reads KAGVTQTPRYLIKTRGQQVTLSCSPISGHRSVSWYQQTPGQGLQFLFEYFSETQRNKGNFPGRFSGRQFSNSRSEMNVSTLELGDSALYLCASSPGGRNTEAFFGQGTRLTVV.

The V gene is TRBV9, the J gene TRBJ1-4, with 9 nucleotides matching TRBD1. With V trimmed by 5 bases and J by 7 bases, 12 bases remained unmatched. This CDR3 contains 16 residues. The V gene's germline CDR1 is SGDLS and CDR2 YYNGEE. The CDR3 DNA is TGTGCCAGCAGTGCACCACCGGGACAGGGATTTGAAAAACTGTTTTTT. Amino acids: CASSAPPGQGFEKLFF.

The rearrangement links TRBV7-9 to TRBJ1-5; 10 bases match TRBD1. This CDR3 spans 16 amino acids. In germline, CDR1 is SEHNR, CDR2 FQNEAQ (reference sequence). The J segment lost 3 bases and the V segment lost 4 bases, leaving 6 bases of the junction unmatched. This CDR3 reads CASSSPGTGVNQPQHF. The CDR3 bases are TGTGCCAGCAGCTCCCCCGGGACAGGGGTCAATCAGCCCCAGCATTTT.

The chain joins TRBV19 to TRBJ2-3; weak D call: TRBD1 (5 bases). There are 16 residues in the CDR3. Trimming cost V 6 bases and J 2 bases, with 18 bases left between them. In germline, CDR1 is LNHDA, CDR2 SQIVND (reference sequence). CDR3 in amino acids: CASRGSGLYFTDTQYF. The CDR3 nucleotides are TGTGCCAGTAGGGGGTCAGGGCTCTACTTCACAGATACGCAGTATTTT.

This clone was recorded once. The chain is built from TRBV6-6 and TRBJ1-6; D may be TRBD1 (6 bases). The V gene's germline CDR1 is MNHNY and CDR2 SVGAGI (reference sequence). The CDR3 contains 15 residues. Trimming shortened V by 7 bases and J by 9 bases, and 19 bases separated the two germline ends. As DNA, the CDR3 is TGTGCCAGCACCCAGACCGGGACATACATTTCACCCCTCCACTTT. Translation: CASTQTGTYISPLHF.

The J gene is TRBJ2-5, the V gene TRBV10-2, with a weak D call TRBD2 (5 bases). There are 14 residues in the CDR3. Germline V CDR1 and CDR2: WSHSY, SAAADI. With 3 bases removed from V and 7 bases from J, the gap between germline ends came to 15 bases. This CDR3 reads CASSDAGVVGTQYF. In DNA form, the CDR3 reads TGCGCCAGCAGTGATGCCGGGGTGGTCGGGACCCAGTACTTC.

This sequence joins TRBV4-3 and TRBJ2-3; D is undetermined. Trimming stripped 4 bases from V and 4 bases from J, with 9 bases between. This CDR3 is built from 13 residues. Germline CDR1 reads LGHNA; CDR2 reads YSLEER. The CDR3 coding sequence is TGCGCCAGCAGCCCCCAGAACGCAGATACGCAGTATTTT. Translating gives CASSPQNADTQYF.

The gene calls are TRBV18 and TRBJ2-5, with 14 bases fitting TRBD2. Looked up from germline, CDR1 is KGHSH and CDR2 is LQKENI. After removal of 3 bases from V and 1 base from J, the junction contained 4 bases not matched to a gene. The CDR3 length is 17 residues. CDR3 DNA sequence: TGTGCCAGCTCACCGGGACTAGCGGGGGCAATCCAAGAGACCCAGTACTTC. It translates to CASSPGLAGAIQETQYF. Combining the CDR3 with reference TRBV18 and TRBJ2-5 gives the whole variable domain NAGVMQNPRHLVRRRGQEARLRCSPMKGHSHVYWYRQLPEEGLKFMVYLQKENIIDESGMPKERFSAEFPKEGPSILRIQQVVRGDSAAYFCASSPGLAGAIQETQYFGPGTRLLVL.

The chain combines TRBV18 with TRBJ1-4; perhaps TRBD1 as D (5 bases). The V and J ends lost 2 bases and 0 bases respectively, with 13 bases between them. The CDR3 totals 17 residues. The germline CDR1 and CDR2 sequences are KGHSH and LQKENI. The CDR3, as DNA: TGTGCCAGCTCACCAAACATACAGGAAGCAACTAATGAAAAACTGTTTTTT. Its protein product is CASSPNIQEATNEKLFF.

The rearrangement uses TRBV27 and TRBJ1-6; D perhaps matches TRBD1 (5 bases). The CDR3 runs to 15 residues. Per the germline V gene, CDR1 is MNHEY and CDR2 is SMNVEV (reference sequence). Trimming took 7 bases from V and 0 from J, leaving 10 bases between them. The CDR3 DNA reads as TGTGCCAGCACCCGGACACACTCCTATAATTCACCCCTCCACTTT. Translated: CASTRTHSYNSPLHF.

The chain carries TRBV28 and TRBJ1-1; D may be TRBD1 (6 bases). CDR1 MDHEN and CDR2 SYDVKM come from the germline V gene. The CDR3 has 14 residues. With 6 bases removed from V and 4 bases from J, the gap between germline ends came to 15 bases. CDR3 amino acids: CASRPPGGLTEAFF. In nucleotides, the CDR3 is TGTGCCAGCAGGCCCCCGGGGGGCCTCACTGAAGCTTTCTTT.

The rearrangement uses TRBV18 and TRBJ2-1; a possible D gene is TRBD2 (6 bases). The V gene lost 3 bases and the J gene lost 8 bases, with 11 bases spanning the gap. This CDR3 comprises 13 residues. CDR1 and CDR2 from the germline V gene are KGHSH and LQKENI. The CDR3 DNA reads TGTGCCAGCTCACCTTGGGACTCCCATGAGCAGTTCTTC. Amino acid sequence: CASSPWDSHEQFF.

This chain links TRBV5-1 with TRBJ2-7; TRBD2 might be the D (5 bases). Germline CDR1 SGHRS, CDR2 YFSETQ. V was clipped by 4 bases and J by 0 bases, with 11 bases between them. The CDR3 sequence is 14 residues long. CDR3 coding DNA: TGCGCCAGCAGCGCGGCTGGGAGCTCCTACGAGCAGTACTTC. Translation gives CASSAAGSSYEQYF.

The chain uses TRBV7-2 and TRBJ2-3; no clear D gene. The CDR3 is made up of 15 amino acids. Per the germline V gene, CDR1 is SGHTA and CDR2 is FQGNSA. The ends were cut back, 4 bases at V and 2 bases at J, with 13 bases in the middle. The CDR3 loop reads CASSSSSTYTDTQYF. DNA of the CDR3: TGTGCCAGCAGCTCCTCATCTACCTACACAGATACGCAGTATTTT.

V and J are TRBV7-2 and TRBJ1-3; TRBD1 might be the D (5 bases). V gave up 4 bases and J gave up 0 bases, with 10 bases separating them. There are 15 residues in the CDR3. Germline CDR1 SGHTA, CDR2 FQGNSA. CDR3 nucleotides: TGTGCCAGCAGCTCACGGGGGGACTCTGGAAACACCATATATTTT. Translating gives CASSSRGDSGNTIYF.

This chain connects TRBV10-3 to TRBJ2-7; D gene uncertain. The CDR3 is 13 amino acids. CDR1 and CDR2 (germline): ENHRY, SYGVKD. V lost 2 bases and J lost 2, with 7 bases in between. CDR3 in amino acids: CAISEPGTYEQYF. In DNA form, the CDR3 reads TGTGCCATCAGTGAGCCGGGTACCTACGAGCAGTACTTC.

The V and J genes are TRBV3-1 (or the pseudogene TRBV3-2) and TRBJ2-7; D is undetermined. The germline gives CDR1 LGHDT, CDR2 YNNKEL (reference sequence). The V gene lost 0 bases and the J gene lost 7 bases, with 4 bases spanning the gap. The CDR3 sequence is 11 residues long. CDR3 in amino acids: CASSQDMEQYF. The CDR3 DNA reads TGTGCCAGCAGCCAAGATATGGAGCAGTACTTC.

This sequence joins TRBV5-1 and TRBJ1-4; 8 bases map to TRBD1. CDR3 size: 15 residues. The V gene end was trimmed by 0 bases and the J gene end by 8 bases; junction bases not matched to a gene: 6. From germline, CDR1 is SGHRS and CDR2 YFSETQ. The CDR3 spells CASSLEGTGDEKLFF. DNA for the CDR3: TGCGCCAGCAGCTTGGAAGGGACAGGAGACGAAAAACTGTTTTTT.

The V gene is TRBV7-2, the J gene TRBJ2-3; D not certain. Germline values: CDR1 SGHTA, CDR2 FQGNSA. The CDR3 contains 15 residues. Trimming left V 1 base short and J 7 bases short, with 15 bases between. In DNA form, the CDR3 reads TGTGCCAGCAGCTTAGTCCGGGTGCTCGGTAATACGCAGTATTTT. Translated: CASSLVRVLGNTQYF.

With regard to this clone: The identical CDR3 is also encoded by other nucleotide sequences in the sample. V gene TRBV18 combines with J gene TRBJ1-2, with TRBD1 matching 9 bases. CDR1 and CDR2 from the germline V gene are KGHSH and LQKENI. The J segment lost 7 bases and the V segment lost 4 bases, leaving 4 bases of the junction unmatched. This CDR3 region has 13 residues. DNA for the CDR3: TGTGCCAGCTCACGGGACAGGGAACCTGGCTACACCTTC. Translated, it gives CASSRDREPGYTF.

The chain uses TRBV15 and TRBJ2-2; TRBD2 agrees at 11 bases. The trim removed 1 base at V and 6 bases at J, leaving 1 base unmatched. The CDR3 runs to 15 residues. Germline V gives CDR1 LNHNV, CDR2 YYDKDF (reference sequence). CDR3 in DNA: TGTGCCACCAGCAGAGTAGCGGGGGGGCCCGGGGAGCTGTTTTTT. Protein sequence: CATSRVAGGPGELFF.

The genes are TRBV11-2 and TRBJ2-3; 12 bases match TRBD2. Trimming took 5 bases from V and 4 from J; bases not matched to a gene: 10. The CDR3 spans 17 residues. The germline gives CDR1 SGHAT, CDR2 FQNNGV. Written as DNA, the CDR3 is TGTGCCAGCAGCCTCCGACGACTAGCGGGGGCCGCAGATACGCAGTATTTT. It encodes CASSLRRLAGAADTQYF.

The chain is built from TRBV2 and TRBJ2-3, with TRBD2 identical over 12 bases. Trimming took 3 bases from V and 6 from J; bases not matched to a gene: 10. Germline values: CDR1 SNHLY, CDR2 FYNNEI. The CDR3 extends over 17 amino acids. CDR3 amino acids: CASSEASGGARRDTQYF. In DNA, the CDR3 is TGTGCCAGCAGTGAGGCTAGCGGGGGGGCCAGGAGGGATACGCAGTATTTT.